The source of this T cell receptor beta chain is a study of immune cell composition in non-small cell lung cancer. Background on the study: Histologic subtype was mainly adenocarcinoma or squamous cell carcinoma. Whole-study results and caveats: Tumour-associated clones >0.5% occurred in under 40% of adenocarcinomas, about three quarters of squamous. Tumour TCR-beta clonality showed no significant link to smoking pack-years. Adenocarcinomas with higher top tumour-associated clone frequency had more reactive TILs.

Produced via immunoSEQ multiplex PCR; TCRdb's table is partial and in-frame only. The sample lists under 2,500 clones; more than 65% were seen once. Details on this clone: The antigen is not known.

Normal lung sampling was at least 3 cm from the tumour, as distant as possible. CDR1 SGHRS and CDR2 YFSETQ come from the germline V gene. Losses at the gene ends were 1 base for V and 4 bases for J; bases not matched to a gene: 4. The CDR3 runs 15 residues. The clonotype comes from a human donor with non-small cell lung cancer. Specimen: non-adjacent lung tissue. The gene calls are TRBV5-1 and TRBJ2-1; 8 bases fit TRBD2. CDR3 loop: CASSLLSGTYNEQFF. DNA of the CDR3: TGCGCCAGCAGCTTGCTTAGCGGGACTTACAATGAGCAGTTCTTC. Variable domain in full (rest from reference TRBV5-1 and TRBJ2-1): KAGVTQTPRYLIKTRGQQVTLSCSPISGHRSVSWYQQTPGQGLQFLFEYFSETQRNKGNFPGRFSGRQFSNSRSEMNVSTLELGDSALYLCASSLLSGTYNEQFFGPGTRLTVL.